The subject of this entry is one TCR beta chain. This clonotype has only a few counts. Its antigen is still unknown. Base qualities were left out, and no much larger clone turns up one base away. Amplification of TCR beta CDR3 regions was carried out from RNA transcripts. For the first round of RT-PCR on the TCR CDR3, the HTBI primer set was used together with the Qiagen OneStep RT-PCR kit. The libraries were constructed in a second round of multiplex PCR and then size-selected and purified. Paired-end sequencing of the libraries was performed with 100 bp reads on an Illumina HiSeq2000. The paper's processing steps were these. SOAPnuke was used to process the raw data, throwing out any read that contained adapters or uncalled bases, had a mean Phred below 15, or lacked an exact constant-primer or identifier match. COPE v1.2.5 was used to merge the high-quality paired reads, and each unique nucleotide sequence was defined as a clonotype. Clonotypes were aligned to IMGT TRBV, TRBD and TRBJ reference segments using MiTCR v1.1. Only V-J combinations with frequency above 0.0001, covering about 99% of repertoires, were analysed. A TCS score was defined as the ratio of F50 (clonal expansion) to E x V (chaos), with BLOSUM62-based TCRdist applied between CDR3 peptides within each V-J. Welch's t-statistics and random forest reduced around 510 V-J features to 10 to 15, which were used in a naive Bayes classifier (R e1071). The public reads were quality trimmed at Q25 with fastp and then assembled into clones with MiXCR by TCRdb, keeping productive beta chains. Entries are consolidated by CDR3 protein sequence, retaining the most common genes and DNA. The V and J calls come from TCRdb's annotation, not from the publication. Across this sample there are more than 250,000 distinct CDR3 sequences, with about 16% seen only once. The top ten hold about 30% of the sample.

The sample originates from a study of T cells in Graves' hyperthyroidism and ophthalmopathy (dated 2019 in TCRdb). Turning to the overall study: Peripheral blood was collected at initial diagnosis, before any treatment. The paper describes TCR Vbeta CDR3 sequencing of more than 120 peripheral blood samples, made up of about 41 ophthalmopathy patients, 70 to 75 hyperthyroidism patients and some 17 progressor patients. Prospective prediction of ophthalmopathy was tested in an independent validation cohort consisting of 18 to 20 hyperthyroidism patients and around 16 patients who later progressed to ophthalmopathy. To identify distinguishing TCR V-J signatures, a discovery cohort of roughly 100 patients was used, comprising some 45 with Graves' ophthalmopathy and some 57 with stable Graves' hyperthyroidism. For training and testing, the approximately 92 patients in the discovery cohort were randomly divided in a 7:3 ratio. Once sampling was done, hyperthyroidism patients were given methimazole at a starting dose of 30 mg daily, whereas ophthalmopathy patients were given high-dose intravenous methylprednisolone. In addition, the study compared T-cell repertoires in thyroid tissue and in blood from 6 or 7 Graves' hyperthyroidism patients.

Hyperthyroidism patients were aged 18 to 65 years and newly diagnosed, with disease duration of less than 2 months. The study excluded patients with uncontrolled infections, other autoimmune diseases, pregnancy or lactation. Diagnoses were based on clinical symptoms, serum thyroxine and TRAb, thyroid ultrasound and orbital computed tomography. For progressor patients, blood was drawn at the first diagnosis of hyperthyroidism, before any ophthalmopathy symptoms had appeared. PBMCs were isolated from about 10 ml of fresh peripheral blood by Ficoll-Paque density gradient centrifugation. Patients classed as progressors first received a Graves' hyperthyroidism diagnosis and then went on to develop ophthalmopathy during follow-up. Total RNA was extracted with Trizol reagent, and quality was checked on an Agilent 2100 Bioanalyzer. The study at large found these results: During validation, the model predicted progression to ophthalmopathy a median of approximately 7 months ahead of onset, with around 70% sensitivity and 72% to 85% specificity. Most expanded thyroid clonotypes (frequency above 0.001) were also detected in blood, a finding suggesting that blood repertoires may reflect thyroid immune responses. A 13 V-J signature model separated ophthalmopathy from stable hyperthyroidism, with approximately 86% sensitivity and around 84% specificity in cross-validation and 80%/75% in testing. No statistical method was used to fix the sample size in advance, and group allocation was not hidden from the investigators.

The sequencing sample was made of blood. The clonotype originates from a woman aged 45-65 years with Graves' hyperthyroidism that later progressed to Graves' ophthalmopathy.

The CDR3 is CSARNLAEGAYEQYF. The sequenced DNA: TGCAGTGCTAGAAATCTAGCGGAGGGGGCCTACGAGCAGTACTTC. The rearranged chain carries TRBV20-1 and TRBJ2-7, and possibly TRBD2, on 7 matching bases. V gives up 2 bases and J gives up 2 bases, and the segment between their germline ends measures 16 bases. CDR1 and CDR2, looked up from the germline V gene (reference sequence), are DFQATT and SNEGSKA. The CDR3 holds 15 amino acids from the cysteine to the phenylalanine. The sequence is cut down to CDR3 DNA, 45 bases in frame from base 1.